These 2 T cell receptor beta chains share one sample of origin, sequenced in a study of cytomegalovirus exposure and HLA in healthy donors. PCR employed 60 Vbeta and 13 Jbeta primers. Data came from immunoSEQ multiplex PCR; TCRdb stores just in-frame clones and leaves some out. The sample contains 150,000 to 200,000 clones, 80% of which appear only once. The sample consisted of PBMCs. The receptors originated from a woman in her 40s in good health and CMV-seronegative.

The rearrangement uses TRBV6-5 and TRBJ2-3; D possibly corresponds to TRBD1 (6 bases). V was cut by 2 bases and J by 5 bases, with 14 bases left in between. Germline loops: CDR1 MNHEY, CDR2 SVGAGI. This CDR3 has 15 residues. The CDR3 nucleotides read TGTGCCAGCAGTTACGGCAGGGGTAGGGTAGATACGCAGTATTTT. Protein: CASSYGRGRVDTQYF.

The chain carries TRBV4-1 and TRBJ2-5; D not resolved. Trimming removed 3 bases from V and 4 bases from J, with 9 bases in between. This CDR3 spans 13 amino acids. CDR1 is MGHRA and CDR2 is YSYEKL in the germline V gene. The CDR3 sequence is CASSQGSLETQYF. CDR3 nucleotides: TGCGCCAGCAGCCAGGGCTCATTAGAGACCCAGTACTTC.